The 25 T cell receptor beta chains below were found in one sample sequenced in a study of blood T cell repertoires in COVID-19. Method: immunoSEQ multiplex PCR; TCRdb's copy keeps in-frame clones and lacks some. The sample consists of some 330,000 clones, under 90% of them appearing once. The specimen was peripheral blood. These receptors came from a woman in her thirties with COVID-19, enrolled during active disease.

J is TRBJ2-6 and V is TRBV30; D gene ambiguous. In germline, CDR1 is GTSNPN, CDR2 SVGIG (reference sequence). This CDR3 has 14 residues. The V end was cut by 2 bases, the J end by 0 bases, with 5 bases between. For the CDR3, the DNA is TGTGCCTGGAGTCACACCTCTGGGGCCAACGTCCTGACTTTC. It codes for CAWSHTSGANVLTF.

This chain connects TRBV25-1 to TRBJ1-2; the match to TRBD1 covers 7 bases. Germline assignment: CDR1 MGHDK and CDR2 SYGVNS. Trimming cost V 1 base and J 4 bases; bases outside gene matches: 6. The CDR3 consists of 15 residues. The CDR3 here is CASSELGGQTYGYTF. Here the CDR3 DNA reads TGTGCCAGCAGTGAATTGGGGGGACAGACCTATGGCTACACCTTC.

V is TRBV3-1 (or the pseudogene TRBV3-2) and J is TRBJ2-1; 12 bases are a match to TRBD2. This CDR3 contains 16 residues. In germline, CDR1 is LGHDT, CDR2 YNNKEL (reference sequence). Trimming took 4 bases from V and 9 from J; bases not matched to a gene: 10. The CDR3 DNA follows: TGTGCCAGCAGCCCAGTGGCTAGCGGGGGGGAGGGTGAGCAGTTCTTC. Residues: CASSPVASGGEGEQFF.

The V call is TRBV2, the J call TRBJ1-5, with TRBD1 as a possible D gene (5 bases). Trimming took off 1 base at V and 11 bases at J, with 18 bases between the two ends. There are 15 residues in the CDR3. Germline values: CDR1 SNHLY, CDR2 FYNNEI. Here the CDR3 reads CASSEDLGGVKTQHF. In DNA, the CDR3 is TGTGCCAGCAGTGAAGATCTGGGGGGGGTTAAGACCCAGCATTTT.

This chain connects TRBV7-6 to TRBJ2-5; TRBD1 might be the D (6 bases). Trimming shortened V by 1 base and J by 4 bases, and 13 bases separated the two germline ends. The germline CDR1 and CDR2 sequences are SGHVS and FNYEAQ. The CDR3 spans 15 residues. DNA of the CDR3: TGTGCCAGCAGCTTAGAAACCCTAGGGGGAGAGACCCAGTACTTC. Its translation: CASSLETLGGETQYF.

V gene TRBV4-2 combines with J gene TRBJ2-2, with 11 bases aligning to TRBD2. Trimming removed 6 bases from V and 3 bases from J; junction bases left unmatched: 9. Germline V CDR1 and CDR2: LGHNA, YNFKEQ. The CDR3 runs to 17 residues. The CDR3: CASRNTGGLADTGELFF. CDR3 in DNA: TGTGCCAGCAGAAACACTGGGGGACTAGCGGACACCGGGGAGCTGTTTTTT.

This clone was seen a handful of times. The V and J genes are TRBV6-5 and TRBJ1-2, with D perhaps TRBD1 (6 bases). V lost 9 bases to trimming and J lost 3 bases, with 14 bases between them. The CDR3 runs to 13 residues. Germline-derived CDR1 and CDR2 are MNHEY and SVGAGI. CDR3 sequence: CASARGSDYGYTF. The CDR3 DNA is TGTGCCAGTGCTAGGGGGTCGGACTATGGCTACACCTTC.

The chain couples TRBV3-1 (or the pseudogene TRBV3-2) to TRBJ2-1; D is unclear. The CDR3 consists of 13 residues. Between the trimmed V and J ends, which lost 3 bases and 5 bases, there was a span of 8 bases. CDR1 and CDR2 (germline): LGHDT, YNNKEL (reference sequence). The CDR3 nucleotides read TGTGCCAGCAGCCAGGGCCTGAACAATGAGCAGTTCTTC. Amino acids: CASSQGLNNEQFF.

The genes are TRBV7-2 and TRBJ2-2; 7 bases are shared with TRBD1. With 0 bases clipped from V and 5 bases from J, the junction kept 3 bases outside the gene matches. CDR3 length: 15 residues. CDR1 SGHTA and CDR2 FQGNSA come from the germline V gene. The CDR3 spells CASSLAETGTGELFF. In DNA form, the CDR3 reads TGTGCCAGCAGCTTAGCGGAGACAGGGACCGGGGAGCTGTTTTTT.

V usage is TRBV6-5 and J usage is TRBJ2-1, with D tentatively TRBD1 (6 bases). Deletions cut 3 bases from V and 5 bases from J, with 14 bases between. CDR1 is MNHEY, CDR2 SVGAGI, per germline. The CDR3 consists of 15 residues. CDR3 sequence (DNA): TGTGCCAGCAGTTATCTCAAGACAGGAGACAATGAGCAGTTCTTC. It translates to CASSYLKTGDNEQFF.

This rearrangement joins TRBV28 to TRBJ1-6; 8 positions agree with TRBD1. Unmatched junction bases numbered 14, after V lost 8 bases and J lost 14 bases. This CDR3 is built from 14 residues. Germline V gives CDR1 MDHEN, CDR2 SYDVKM. The CDR3 here is CASGSQGAPVALHF. CDR3 bases: TGTGCCAGCGGATCTCAGGGGGCCCCTGTAGCCCTCCACTTT.

In this sample, this clone turned up many times. The same CDR3 arises from other DNA sequences in this sample as well. This CDR3 is CASSITAHSNQPQHF. CDR3 bases: TGTGCCAGTAGTATAACAGCACATAGCAATCAGCCCCAGCATTTT. This chain joins TRBV19 and TRBJ1-5; no firm D call. This CDR3 is 15 amino acids long. Germline CDR1 and CDR2: LNHDA and SQIVND (reference sequence). Deletions cut 2 bases from V and 0 bases from J, with 8 bases between.

The chain couples TRBV12-3 or TRBV12-4 to TRBJ1-6; D unclear. Between the trimmed V and J ends, which lost 5 bases and 7 bases, there was a span of 9 bases. This CDR3 has 13 amino acids. CDR3 sequence reads: CASSEAGNSPLHF. The CDR3 DNA sequence: TGTGCCAGCAGTGAAGCAGGAAATTCACCCCTCCACTTT.

This clone is a singleton in its sample. The chain uses TRBV5-1 and TRBJ2-3; TRBD1 might be the D (5 bases). V dropped 3 bases and J dropped 6 bases, with 11 bases sitting between them. Germline V gene sequence: CDR1 SGHRS, CDR2 YFSETQ. The CDR3 extends over 13 amino acids. Here the CDR3 reads CASSWEHRDTQYF. The CDR3 coding sequence is TGCGCCAGCAGCTGGGAACACAGGGATACGCAGTATTTT.

The chain employs TRBV5-1 and TRBJ2-1; D may be TRBD2 (7 bases). V was clipped by 0 bases and J by 0 bases, with 16 bases between them. The CDR3 has 18 amino acids. Germline V gives CDR1 SGHRS, CDR2 YFSETQ. The CDR3 reads CASSLERGARSSYNEQFF. In DNA, the CDR3 is TGCGCCAGCAGCTTGGAACGGGGGGCGAGGAGCTCCTACAATGAGCAGTTCTTC.

This chain joins TRBV28 and TRBJ1-5, with 7 bases that match TRBD1. V trimming: 5 bases; J trimming: 7 bases; junction bases outside the gene matches: 8. This CDR3 region has 14 residues. Germline CDR1 MDHEN, CDR2 SYDVKM. CDR3 sequence: CASSPTTGFQPQHF. The CDR3 DNA reads as TGTGCCAGCAGTCCGACGACAGGGTTCCAGCCCCAGCATTTT.

The chain carries TRBV10-3 and TRBJ1-1; possible D gene TRBD1, 5 bases. The CDR3 spans 13 residues. The V gene lost 3 bases and the J gene lost 7 bases, with 12 bases spanning the gap. Germline V gene lookup returns CDR1 ENHRY and CDR2 SYGVKD. CDR3 DNA: TGTGCCATCAGTGATGGAGGGGAGGGTGAAGCTTTCTTT. This encodes CAISDGGEGEAFF.

The chain recombines TRBV3-1 (or the pseudogene TRBV3-2) with TRBJ2-2; D is uncertain. The V end lost 0 bases, the J end lost 6 bases, and 5 bases lay between the germline ends. The CDR3 loop spans 13 amino acids. Per germline, CDR1 LGHDT and CDR2 YNNKEL (reference sequence). CDR3 loop: CASSQDEAGELFF. DNA of the CDR3: TGTGCCAGCAGCCAAGATGAGGCCGGGGAGCTGTTTTTT.

The rearrangement joins TRBV7-2 to TRBJ1-2; D is unclear. The V and J ends lost 2 bases and 4 bases respectively, with 11 bases between them. Germline values: CDR1 SGHTA, CDR2 FQGNSA. The CDR3 runs to 14 residues. The CDR3 here is CASSLSTVAYGYTF. CDR3 nucleotides: TGTGCCAGCAGCTTATCTACCGTCGCCTATGGCTACACCTTC. The entire variable domain, with the rest obtained from reference TRBV7-2 and TRBJ1-2, is as follows: GAGVSQSPSNKVTEKGKDVELRCDPISGHTALYWYRQSLGQGLEFLIYFQGNSAPDKSGLPSDRFSAERTGGSVSTLTIQRTQQEDSAVYLCASSLSTVAYGYTFGSGTRLTVV.

The genes are TRBV2 and TRBJ2-1; 11 bases line up with TRBD2. Per the germline V gene, CDR1 is SNHLY and CDR2 is FYNNEI. V was pared by 7 bases and J by 7 bases, with 9 bases of the junction left unmatched. The CDR3 has 15 residues. The CDR3 sequence: CASTQLAGARNEQFF. DNA for the CDR3: TGTGCCAGCACCCAACTAGCGGGGGCAAGGAATGAGCAGTTCTTC.

CDR3 residues: CASSDAWGTYEQYF. As DNA, the CDR3 is TGTGCCAGTAGCGATGCTTGGGGCACCTACGAGCAGTACTTC. The rearrangement uses TRBV19 and TRBJ2-7; TRBD1 might be the D (5 bases). The germline V gene has CDR1 LNHDA and CDR2 SQIVND (reference sequence). V was shortened by 6 bases and J by 2 bases, with 14 bases between the two germline ends. This CDR3 has 14 residues.

The CDR3 DNA reads TGTGCCAGCAGCTTCGGGACACTGTACACTGAAGCTTTCTTT. Translated, it gives CASSFGTLYTEAFF. The chain has TRBV5-4 and TRBJ1-1; D might be TRBD1 (6 bases). The CDR3 has 14 residues. Deletions cut 2 bases from V and 3 bases from J, with 11 bases between. Germline V gives CDR1 SGHNT, CDR2 YYREEE (reference sequence).

The chain links TRBV2 to TRBJ2-5, with 7 nucleotides matching TRBD2. Germline V gene lookup returns CDR1 SNHLY and CDR2 FYNNEI. The CDR3 loop spans 13 amino acids. Trimming took 8 bases from V and 4 from J; bases not matched to a gene: 7. The CDR3 sequence: CASGGLDRETQYF. DNA for the CDR3: TGTGCCAGCGGTGGACTAGACCGAGAGACCCAGTACTTC.

Points on this clone: Other DNA sequences in the sample encode the same CDR3. This rearrangement joins TRBV12-3 or TRBV12-4 to TRBJ1-1; D gene ambiguous. This CDR3 is 13 amino acids long. The germline V and J ends were trimmed by 5 bases and 1 base, with 8 bases remaining between them. This CDR3 is CASSLWANTEAFF. The CDR3, as DNA: TGTGCCAGCAGTCTTTGGGCGAACACTGAAGCTTTCTTT.

This clone was seen only a few times. The V and J genes are TRBV24-1 and TRBJ2-2; maybe TRBD1 (6 bases). The germline gives CDR1 KGHDR, CDR2 SFDVKD. There are 13 residues in the CDR3. The V gene lost 5 bases and the J gene lost 4 bases, with 7 bases spanning the gap. CDR3 bases: TGTGCCACCAGTGTGGGGGCCACCGGGGAGCTGTTTTTT. Translation: CATSVGATGELFF.